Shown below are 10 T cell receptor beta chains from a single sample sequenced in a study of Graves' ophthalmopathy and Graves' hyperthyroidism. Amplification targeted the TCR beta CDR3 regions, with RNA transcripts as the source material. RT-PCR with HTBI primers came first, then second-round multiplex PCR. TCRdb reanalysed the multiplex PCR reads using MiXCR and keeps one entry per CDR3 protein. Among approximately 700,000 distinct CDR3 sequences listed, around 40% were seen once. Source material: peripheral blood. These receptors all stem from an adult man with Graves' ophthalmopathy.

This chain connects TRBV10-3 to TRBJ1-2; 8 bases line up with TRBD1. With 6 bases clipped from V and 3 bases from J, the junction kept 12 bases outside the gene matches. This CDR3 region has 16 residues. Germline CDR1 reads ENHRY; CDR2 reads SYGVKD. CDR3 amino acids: CAISSSGQGADYGYTF. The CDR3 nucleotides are TGTGCCATCAGCTCCTCGGGGCAGGGGGCAGACTATGGCTACACCTTC.

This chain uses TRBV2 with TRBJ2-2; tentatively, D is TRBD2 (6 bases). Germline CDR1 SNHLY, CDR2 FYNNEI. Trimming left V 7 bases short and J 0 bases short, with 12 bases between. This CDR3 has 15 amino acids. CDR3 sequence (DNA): TGTGCCAGCATCAGGAGGGGAGCGAACACCGGGGAGCTGTTTTTT. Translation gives CASIRRGANTGELFF.

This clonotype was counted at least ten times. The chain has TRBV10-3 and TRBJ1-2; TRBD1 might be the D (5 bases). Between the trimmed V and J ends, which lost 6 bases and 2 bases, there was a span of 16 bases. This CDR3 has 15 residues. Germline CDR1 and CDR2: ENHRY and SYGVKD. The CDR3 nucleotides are TGTGCCATCAGCTCCGGGACGGAGGAAAACTATGGCTACACCTTC. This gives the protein CAISSGTEENYGYTF.

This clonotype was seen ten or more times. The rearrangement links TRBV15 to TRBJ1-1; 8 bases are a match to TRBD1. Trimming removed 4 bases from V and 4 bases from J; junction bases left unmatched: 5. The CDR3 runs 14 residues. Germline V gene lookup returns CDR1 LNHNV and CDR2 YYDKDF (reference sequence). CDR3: CATSKGTGGTEAFF. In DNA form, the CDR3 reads TGTGCCACCAGCAAAGGAACAGGGGGCACTGAAGCTTTCTTT.

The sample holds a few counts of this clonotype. CDR3 sequence reads: CASSFGSPGANVLTF. The CDR3 region has the DNA TGCGCCAGCAGCTTTGGGTCCCCTGGGGCCAACGTCCTGACTTTC. This chain links TRBV5-1 with TRBJ2-6; no clear D. The CDR3 length is 15 residues. The ends were cut back, 2 bases at V and 2 bases at J, with 8 bases in the middle. Germline V gene sequence: CDR1 SGHRS, CDR2 YFSETQ.

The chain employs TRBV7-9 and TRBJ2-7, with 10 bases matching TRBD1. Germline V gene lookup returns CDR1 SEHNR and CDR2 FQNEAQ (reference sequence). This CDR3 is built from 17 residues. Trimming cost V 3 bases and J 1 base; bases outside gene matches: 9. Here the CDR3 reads CASSFTGTGERSYEQYF. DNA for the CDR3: TGTGCCAGCAGCTTTACCGGGACAGGGGAGAGATCCTACGAGCAGTACTTC. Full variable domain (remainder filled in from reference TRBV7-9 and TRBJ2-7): DTGVSQNPRHKITKRGQNVTFRCDPISEHNRLYWYRQTLGQGPEFLTYFQNEAQLEKSRLLSDRFSAERPKGSFSTLEIQRTEQGDSAMYLCASSFTGTGERSYEQYFGPGTRLTVT.

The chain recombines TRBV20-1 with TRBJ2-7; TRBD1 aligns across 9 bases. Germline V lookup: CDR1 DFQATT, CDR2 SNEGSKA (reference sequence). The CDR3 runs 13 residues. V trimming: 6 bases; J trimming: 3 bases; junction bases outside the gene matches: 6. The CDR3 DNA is TGCAGTGCCCACGGGACAGGGAGCTACGAGCAGTACTTC. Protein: CSAHGTGSYEQYF.

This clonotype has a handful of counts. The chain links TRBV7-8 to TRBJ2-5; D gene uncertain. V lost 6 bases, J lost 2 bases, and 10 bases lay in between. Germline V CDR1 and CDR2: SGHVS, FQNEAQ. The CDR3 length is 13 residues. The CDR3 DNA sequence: TGTGCCAGCAGTTTATGGCAGCAAGAGACCCAGTACTTC. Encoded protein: CASSLWQQETQYF.

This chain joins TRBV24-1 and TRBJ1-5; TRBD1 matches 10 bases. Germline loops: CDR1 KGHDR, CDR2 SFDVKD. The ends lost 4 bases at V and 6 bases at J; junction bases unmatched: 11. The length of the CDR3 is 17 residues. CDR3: CATSDPGTGDSSQPQHF. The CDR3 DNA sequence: TGTGCCACCAGTGACCCAGGGACAGGGGATTCAAGTCAGCCCCAGCATTTT.

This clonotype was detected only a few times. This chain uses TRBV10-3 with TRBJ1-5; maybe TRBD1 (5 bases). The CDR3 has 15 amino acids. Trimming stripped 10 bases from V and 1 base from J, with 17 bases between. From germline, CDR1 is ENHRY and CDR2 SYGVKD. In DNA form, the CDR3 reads TGTGCCAGCCGGGCAGGGAGGTCCAGCAATCAGCCCCAGCATTTT. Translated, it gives CASRAGRSSNQPQHF.